These T cell receptor beta chains were read from a single sample in a study of identical twins. TCRdb ran MiXCR on the 5' RACE reads and lists one entry per CDR3 protein. The sample includes 450,000 or so distinct CDR3 sequences, 13% to 15% of them seen just once. These records were also assigned to another study, of yellow fever vaccine responses in identical twins.

The sequenced sample was CD4+ T cells sorted from blood. Receptors were obtained from a woman aged 18-30 years in good health. Each CDR3 is given with its conserved first and last residue. D genes are given only for firm matches. Expanded clones get a size class; other rows say once, few or many, or leave the size out.

clone size	V gene	J gene	D gene	CDR3 length	CDR3 protein	CDR3 DNA
few	TRBV27	TRBJ2-3	.	13	CASSLSRDTRKYF	TGTGCCAGCAGTTTATCGCGGGACACGCGGAAGTATTTT
.	TRBV7-9	TRBJ2-7	TRBD1	16	CASSLVATGASYEQYF	TGTGCCAGCAGCTTAGTCGCGACAGGGGCCTCCTACGAGCAGTACTTC
once	TRBV7-8	TRBJ1-5	TRBD1	15	CASSSQGNVNQPQHF	TGTGCCAGCAGCTCACAGGGGAACGTCAATCAGCCCCAGCATTTT
few	TRBV7-2	TRBJ2-3	.	15	CASSSKMGGGRTQYF	TGTGCCAGCAGCTCCAAAATGGGTGGGGGGAGGACGCAGTATTTT
few	TRBV12-3/TRBV12-4	TRBJ2-1	.	17	CASSLPSGRALGREQFF	TGTGCCAGCAGCCTTCCTTCTGGGCGGGCACTAGGAAGGGAGCAGTTCTTC
few	TRBV7-3	TRBJ2-3	.	14	CASSLQTSLGGQYF	TGTGCCAGCAGCTTACAGACCTCCTTAGGGGGGCAGTATTTT
.	TRBV19	TRBJ2-1	TRBD2	13	CASRRDYEAEQFF	TGTGCCAGTAGGAGGGACTACGAAGCTGAGCAGTTCTTC
.	TRBV5-2	TRBJ2-3	.	19	CAISHLGTSGETSTDTQYF	TGTGCCATCAGCCACCTCGGGACTAGCGGGGAGACTAGCACAGATACGCAGTATTTT
.	TRBV20-1	TRBJ2-1	.	16	CSARDDSLGSYNEQFF	TGCAGTGCTAGAGATGACTCCCTCGGGTCCTACAATGAGCAGTTCTTC
.	TRBV7-8	TRBJ1-4	.	15	CASSSGQLSKGKLFF	TGTGCCAGCAGCTCAGGACAGCTTTCTAAGGGAAAACTGTTTTTT
many	TRBV28	TRBJ2-2	.	12	CASSLTTGELFF	TGTGCCAGCAGTTTGACAACCGGGGAGCTGTTTTTT
.	TRBV3-1	TRBJ2-5	TRBD1	14	CASSQEDRGQTQYF	TGTGCCAGCAGCCAAGAGGACAGGGGACAGACCCAGTACTTC
few	TRBV11-2	TRBJ2-2	.	15	CASSPEWRNTGELFF	TGTGCCAGCAGCCCGGAGTGGCGGAACACCGGGGAGCTGTTTTTT
few	TRBV6-2/TRBV6-3	TRBJ2-1	.	16	CASRTPPRLRNNEQFF	TGTGCCAGCAGGACACCACCCAGACTGAGAAACAATGAGCAGTTCTTC
few	TRBV4-3	TRBJ2-2	.	18	CASSQALPQGLLNGELFF	TGCGCCAGCAGCCAAGCCCTACCCCAGGGGCTGCTGAACGGGGAGCTGTTTTTT
.	TRBV7-3	TRBJ2-2	TRBD1	14	CASSQRQGSGELFF	TGTGCCAGCAGCCAAAGACAGGGGTCCGGGGAGCTGTTTTTT
many	TRBV12-3/TRBV12-4	TRBJ1-2	TRBD1	16	CASSPGQGARDYGYTF	TGTGCCAGCAGTCCCGGACAGGGGGCGCGAGACTATGGCTACACCTTC
.	TRBV6-1	TRBJ2-5	TRBD1	13	CASSSDRVETQYF	TGTGCCAGCAGCTCGGACAGGGTGGAGACCCAGTACTTC
few	TRBV5-1	TRBJ2-2	.	17	CASSVQPPITAPGELFF	TGCGCCAGCAGCGTACAACCCCCAATTACGGCCCCAGGGGAGCTGTTTTTT
.	TRBV12-3/TRBV12-4	TRBJ1-1	TRBD1	14	CASRTGVPYAEAFF	TGTGCCAGCAGAACAGGGGTCCCCTACGCTGAAGCTTTCTTT
few	TRBV6-1	TRBJ1-1	.	13	CASSRGLNTEAFF	TGTGCCAGCAGTCGCGGGCTTAACACTGAAGCTTTCTTT
many	TRBV20-1	TRBJ1-1	.	14	CSGWGVSVNTEAFF	TGCAGTGGGTGGGGGGTTTCAGTGAACACTGAAGCTTTCTTT
few	TRBV6-1	TRBJ2-2	.	14	CASREGLTPGELFF	TGTGCCAGCAGGGAAGGACTCACCCCCGGGGAGCTGTTTTTT
few	TRBV4-3	TRBJ2-1	.	16	CASSQDWRDSYNEQFF	TGCGCCAGCAGCCAAGATTGGCGGGACTCCTACAATGAGCAGTTCTTC
.	TRBV6-5	TRBJ2-7	TRBD1	15	CASSSTGGPSYEQYF	TGTGCCAGCAGTTCCACAGGGGGCCCCTCCTACGAGCAGTACTTC
many	TRBV5-6	TRBJ2-7	.	11	CASSDRGEQYF	TGTGCCAGCAGCGACCGGGGGGAGCAGTACTTC
few	TRBV7-9	TRBJ2-7	TRBD1	15	CASSIDRELSYEQYF	TGTGCCAGCAGCATCGACAGGGAATTATCCTACGAGCAGTACTTC
many	TRBV28	TRBJ2-2	.	14	CASNTGGDTGELFF	TGTGCCAGCAATACAGGGGGGGACACCGGGGAGCTGTTTTTT
.	TRBV7-2	TRBJ1-4	.	15	CASSLGFRGGEKLFF	TGTGCCAGCAGCTTAGGGTTCAGGGGTGGTGAAAAACTGTTTTTT
.	TRBV12-3/TRBV12-4	TRBJ2-3	.	16	CASSLGRRRSTDTQYF	TGTGCCAGCAGTTTAGGAAGGCGGAGATCCACAGATACGCAGTATTTT
.	TRBV6-5	TRBJ2-5	.	14	CASSYPTSQETQYF	TGTGCCAGCAGTTACCCGACTAGCCAAGAGACCCAGTACTTC
few	TRBV2	TRBJ1-5	TRBD1	14	CASSGRGLNQPQHF	TGTGCCAGCAGTGGTAGGGGGCTCAATCAGCCCCAGCATTTT
.	TRBV7-8	TRBJ2-7	.	14	CASSMTGTSYEQYF	TGTGCCAGCAGCATGACCGGGACTTCCTACGAGCAGTACTTC
.	TRBV7-2	TRBJ2-7	TRBD2	14	CASSLDPSGTEQYF	TGTGCCAGCAGCTTAGATCCTAGCGGGACCGAGCAGTACTTC
.	TRBV4-1	TRBJ2-3	.	12	CASSQDIDTQYF	TGCGCCAGCAGCCAAGATATAGATACGCAGTATTTT
once	TRBV11-2	TRBJ2-5	.	16	CASSLVGRGRLETQYF	TGTGCCAGCAGCTTGGTAGGAAGGGGCCGGTTGGAGACCCAGTACTTC
.	TRBV5-6	TRBJ1-5	.	17	CASSFKGWDFSNQPQHF	TGTGCCAGCAGCTTCAAAGGTTGGGACTTTAGCAATCAGCCCCAGCATTTT
few	TRBV5-5	TRBJ2-1	TRBD2	14	CASSAWTSPWEQFF	TGTGCCAGCAGCGCCTGGACTAGTCCATGGGAGCAGTTCTTC
.	TRBV5-4	TRBJ2-3	.	13	CASSQSGTDTQYF	TGTGCCAGCAGCCAGTCCGGGACAGATACGCAGTATTTT
.	TRBV4-2	TRBJ1-1	.	13	CASSQEWGSEAFF	TGTGCCAGCAGCCAAGAGTGGGGGTCTGAAGCTTTCTTT
.	TRBV18	TRBJ1-1	TRBD1	14	CASSTTGAATEAFF	TGTGCCAGCTCAACGACAGGGGCGGCCACTGAAGCTTTCTTT
few	TRBV12-3/TRBV12-4	TRBJ2-7	.	14	CASRDSGRGYEQYF	TGTGCCAGCAGGGATTCGGGACGCGGTTACGAGCAGTACTTC
many	TRBV18	TRBJ2-5	.	11	CASSPQETQYF	TGTGCCAGCAGCCCACAAGAGACCCAGTACTTC
few	TRBV12-3/TRBV12-4	TRBJ1-5	.	14	CASSPDAGNQPQHF	TGTGCCAGCAGCCCAGACGCAGGGAATCAGCCCCAGCATTTT
.	TRBV10-3	TRBJ1-4	.	12	CAISEGYEKLFF	TGTGCCATCAGTGAGGGGTATGAAAAACTGTTTTTT